This T cell receptor beta chain was found in a study of T-cell reconstitution after alpha-beta-depleted transplantation in children. This clonotype has ten or more counts. Unique molecular identifiers were incorporated during preparation of the TCRbeta library. TCRdb re-analysed the PCR reads in MiXCR, keeping a single row per CDR3 protein. The sample records 230,000 or so distinct CDR3 sequences, 9% to 10% being singletons. Germline trimming cut 4 bases from V and 1 base from J; bases unmatched to any gene: 9. The CDR3 extends over 17 amino acids. Germline assignment: CDR1 KGHDR and CDR2 SFDVKD. The sample consisted of PBMCs from the stem cell graft donor, taken from the stem cell graft. The chain carries TRBV24-1 and TRBJ2-3; 8 positions agree with TRBD2. This receptor was obtained from a human donor who donated a stem cell graft to a child with SCID. The CDR3 here is CATSESGTSDGTDTQYF. The CDR3 DNA reads as TGTGCCACCAGTGAGTCCGGGACTAGTGATGGCACAGATACGCAGTATTTT.